One sample yielded the 4 T cell receptor beta chains listed below, sequenced in a study of shared clonotypes between healthy human individuals. Sequencing used immunoSEQ multiplex PCR; TCRdb keeps in-frame clones, though not all of them. The data show millions of clones, 90% to 95% seen once. The sequenced material came from naive CD4+ T cells sorted from blood. Subset in this sample: CD45RA+ positively selected. The origin of the receptors is a young man in good health.

This clone was recorded only once. The chain is built from TRBV19 and TRBJ1-6, with D uncertain. CDR3 length equals 18 residues. V lost 4 bases, J lost 0 bases, and 16 bases lay in between. Germline lookup yields CDR1 LNHDA and CDR2 SQIVND (reference sequence). This CDR3 reads CASSTPRTAVSYNSPLHF. Here the CDR3 DNA reads TGTGCCAGTAGTACACCCCGGACGGCCGTCTCCTATAATTCACCCCTCCACTTT.

The genes are TRBV2 and TRBJ2-7; D is unresolved. The germline V gene encodes CDR1 SNHLY and CDR2 FYNNEI. This CDR3 region has 13 residues. With 7 bases removed from V and 0 bases from J, the gap between germline ends came to 10 bases. CDR3 nucleotide sequence: TGTGCCAGCATACCGGGCGGCTCCTACGAGCAGTACTTC. It encodes CASIPGGSYEQYF. The variable domain in full, completed from reference TRBV2 and TRBJ2-7, reads EPEVTQTPSHQVTQMGQEVILRCVPISNHLYFYWYRQILGQKVEFLVSFYNNEISEKSEIFDDQFSVERPDGSNFTLKIRSTKLEDSAMYFCASIPGGSYEQYFGPGTRLTVT.

Turning to this clone: In the same sample, other DNA sequences code for this CDR3. This chain joins TRBV27 and TRBJ1-1; a possible D gene is TRBD1 (5 bases). Trimming stripped 1 base from V and 4 bases from J, with 10 bases between. The length of the CDR3 is 14 residues. Germline CDR1 and CDR2: MNHEY and SMNVEV (reference sequence). CDR3 in amino acids: CASSLLGGGTEAFF. The DNA for the CDR3 is TGTGCCAGCAGTTTATTGGGGGGTGGCACTGAAGCTTTCTTT.

Comment on this clone: The sample holds other DNA sequences that translate to the same CDR3. The chain uses TRBV18 and TRBJ2-7; 7 nucleotides align to TRBD2. Germline trimming cut 2 bases from V and 3 bases from J; bases unmatched to any gene: 4. The CDR3 runs 14 residues. Per the germline V gene, CDR1 is KGHSH and CDR2 is LQKENI. The CDR3 reads CASSPGGGYYEQYF. The CDR3 DNA sequence: TGTGCCAGCTCACCAGGGGGAGGGTACTACGAGCAGTACTTC.